This TCR beta chain was retrieved from a study of OX40 agonist ivuxolimab in advanced cancers. Study summary: Dose-escalation patients' cancers were hepatocellular carcinoma, melanoma, renal cell or head and neck cancer. Broader study findings: In general, CD8+ T cells held more expanded clones than CD4+ did, on average.

To note about this clone: Its antigen is currently unknown.

Sequencing was performed with immunoSEQ multiplex PCR; in TCRdb, only in-frame clones are kept and a portion is missing. Altogether more than 85,000 clones are present, about 86% being singletons, with the ten largest covering over 1.3%. This sample comprised CD4+ or CD8+ T cells sorted from blood, obtained in a trial of the OX40 agonist ivuxolimab. The sequence was collected from an adult with an advanced solid tumor such as melanoma, head and neck, liver or kidney cancer.

CDR3 DNA: TGTGCCAGCAGTGAAAGGACAAATCGGGAGACCCAGTACTTC. Amino acid sequence: CASSERTNRETQYF. The chain links TRBV2 to TRBJ2-5, with D possibly TRBD1 on 5 matching bases. This CDR3 spans 14 amino acids. Trimming took 2 bases from V and 5 from J, leaving 12 bases between them. Germline values: CDR1 SNHLY, CDR2 FYNNEI.